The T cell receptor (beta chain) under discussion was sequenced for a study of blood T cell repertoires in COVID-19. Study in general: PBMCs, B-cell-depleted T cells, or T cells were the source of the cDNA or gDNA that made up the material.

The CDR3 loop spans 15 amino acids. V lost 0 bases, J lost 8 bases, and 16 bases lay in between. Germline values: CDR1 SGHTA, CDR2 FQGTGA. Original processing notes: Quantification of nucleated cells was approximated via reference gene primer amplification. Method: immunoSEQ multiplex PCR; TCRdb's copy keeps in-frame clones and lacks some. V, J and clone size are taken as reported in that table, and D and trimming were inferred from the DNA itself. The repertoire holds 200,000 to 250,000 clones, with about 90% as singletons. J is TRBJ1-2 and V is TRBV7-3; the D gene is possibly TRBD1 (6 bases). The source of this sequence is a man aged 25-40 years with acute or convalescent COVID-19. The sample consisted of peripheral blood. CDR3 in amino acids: CASSLTPGQYKGYTF. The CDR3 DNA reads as TGTGCCAGCAGCTTAACTCCGGGACAATATAAAGGCTACACCTTC.